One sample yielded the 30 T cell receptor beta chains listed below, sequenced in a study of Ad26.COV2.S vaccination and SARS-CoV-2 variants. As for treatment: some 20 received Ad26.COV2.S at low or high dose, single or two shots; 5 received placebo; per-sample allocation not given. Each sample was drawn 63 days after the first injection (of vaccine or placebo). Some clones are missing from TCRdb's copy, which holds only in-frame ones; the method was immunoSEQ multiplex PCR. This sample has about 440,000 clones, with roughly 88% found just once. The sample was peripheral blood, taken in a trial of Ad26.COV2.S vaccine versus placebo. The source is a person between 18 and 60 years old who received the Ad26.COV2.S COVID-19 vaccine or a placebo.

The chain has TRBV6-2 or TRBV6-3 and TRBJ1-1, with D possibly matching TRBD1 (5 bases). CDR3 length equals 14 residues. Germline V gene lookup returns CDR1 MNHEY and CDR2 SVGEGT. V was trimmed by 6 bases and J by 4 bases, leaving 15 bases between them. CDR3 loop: CASSLGAWGTEAFF. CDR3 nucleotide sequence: TGTGCCAGCAGCTTAGGGGCTTGGGGCACTGAAGCTTTCTTT.

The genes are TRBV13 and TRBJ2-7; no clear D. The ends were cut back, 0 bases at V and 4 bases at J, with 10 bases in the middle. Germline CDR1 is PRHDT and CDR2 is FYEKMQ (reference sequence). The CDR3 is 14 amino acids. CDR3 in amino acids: CASSLGQTLYEQYF. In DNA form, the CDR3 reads TGTGCCAGCAGCTTAGGACAGACGCTATACGAGCAGTACTTC.

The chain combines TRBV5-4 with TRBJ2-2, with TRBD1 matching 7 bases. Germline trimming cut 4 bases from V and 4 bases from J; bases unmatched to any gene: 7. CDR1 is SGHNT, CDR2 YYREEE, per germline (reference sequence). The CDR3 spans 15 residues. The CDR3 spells CASSQNRGGTGELFF. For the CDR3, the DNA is TGTGCCAGCAGCCAAAACAGGGGTGGCACCGGGGAGCTGTTTTTT.

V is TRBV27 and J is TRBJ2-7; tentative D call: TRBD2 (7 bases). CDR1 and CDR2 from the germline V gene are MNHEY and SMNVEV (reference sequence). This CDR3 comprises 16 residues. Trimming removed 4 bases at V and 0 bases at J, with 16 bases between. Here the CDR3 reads CASSWGAGVTSYEQYF. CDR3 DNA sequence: TGTGCCAGCAGTTGGGGGGCGGGAGTGACCTCCTACGAGCAGTACTTC.

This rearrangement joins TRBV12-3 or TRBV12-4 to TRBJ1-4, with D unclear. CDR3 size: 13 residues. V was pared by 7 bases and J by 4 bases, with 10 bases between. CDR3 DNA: TGTGCCAGCACCACTTTGGGTAATGAAAAACTGTTTTTT. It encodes CASTTLGNEKLFF.

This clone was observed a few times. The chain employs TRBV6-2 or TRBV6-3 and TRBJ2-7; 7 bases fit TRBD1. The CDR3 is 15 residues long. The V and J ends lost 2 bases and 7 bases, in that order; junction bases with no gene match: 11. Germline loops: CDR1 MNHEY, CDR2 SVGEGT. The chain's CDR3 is CASSYTSGQAREQYF. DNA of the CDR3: TGTGCCAGCAGTTACACTTCAGGACAGGCTCGTGAGCAGTACTTC.

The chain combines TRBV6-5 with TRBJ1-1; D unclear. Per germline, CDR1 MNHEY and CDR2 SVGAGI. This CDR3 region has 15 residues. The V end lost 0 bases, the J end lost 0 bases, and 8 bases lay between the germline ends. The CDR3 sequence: CASSYSGIMNTEAFF. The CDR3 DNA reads TGTGCCAGCAGTTACTCCGGGATCATGAACACTGAAGCTTTCTTT.

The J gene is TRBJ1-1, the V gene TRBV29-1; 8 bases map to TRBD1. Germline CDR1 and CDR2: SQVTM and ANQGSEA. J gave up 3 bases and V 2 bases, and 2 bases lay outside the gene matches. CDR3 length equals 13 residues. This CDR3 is CSVEQTGDTEAFF. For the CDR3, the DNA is TGCAGCGTTGAACAGACAGGGGACACTGAAGCTTTCTTT.

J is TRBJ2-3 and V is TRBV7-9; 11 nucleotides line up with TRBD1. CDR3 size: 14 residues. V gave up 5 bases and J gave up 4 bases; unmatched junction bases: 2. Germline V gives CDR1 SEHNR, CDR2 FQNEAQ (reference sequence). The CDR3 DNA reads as TGTGCCAGCAGCCGGGACAGGGGGTCAGATACGCAGTATTTT. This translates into CASSRDRGSDTQYF.

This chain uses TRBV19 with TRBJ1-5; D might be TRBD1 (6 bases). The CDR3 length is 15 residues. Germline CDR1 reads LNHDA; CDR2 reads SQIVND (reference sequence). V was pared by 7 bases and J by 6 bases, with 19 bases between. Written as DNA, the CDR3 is TGTGCCAGTACCACCTTCCTCAGGGGAGGTCAGCCCCAGCATTTT. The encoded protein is CASTTFLRGGQPQHF. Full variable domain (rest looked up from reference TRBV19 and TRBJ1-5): DGGITQSPKYLFRKEGQNVTLSCEQNLNHDAMYWYRQDPGQGLRLIYYSQIVNDFQKGDIAEGYSVSREKKESFPLTVTSAQKNPTAFYLCASTTFLRGGQPQHFGDGTRLSIL.

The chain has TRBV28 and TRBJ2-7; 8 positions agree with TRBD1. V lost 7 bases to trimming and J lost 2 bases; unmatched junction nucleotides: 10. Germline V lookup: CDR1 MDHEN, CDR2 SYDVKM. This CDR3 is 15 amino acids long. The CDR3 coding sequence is TGTGCCAGCACCCGGGACAGGCAACTTCCCTACGAGCAGTACTTC. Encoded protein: CASTRDRQLPYEQYF.

This CDR3 reads CASSQGAGLSTDTQYF. CDR3 coding DNA: TGTGCCAGCAGCCAAGGGGCGGGGCTCAGCACAGATACGCAGTATTTT. J is TRBJ2-3 and V is TRBV4-2; a weak D match, TRBD2 (6 bases). CDR3 length equals 16 residues. In germline, CDR1 is LGHNA, CDR2 YNFKEQ. The V end lost 1 base, the J end lost 0 bases, and 11 bases lay between the germline ends.

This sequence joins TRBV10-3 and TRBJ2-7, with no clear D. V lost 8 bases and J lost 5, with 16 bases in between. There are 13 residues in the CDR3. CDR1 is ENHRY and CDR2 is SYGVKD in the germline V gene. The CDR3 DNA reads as TGTGCCATCCGGGCCTTTGTTGCAAACGAGCAGTACTTC. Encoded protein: CAIRAFVANEQYF.

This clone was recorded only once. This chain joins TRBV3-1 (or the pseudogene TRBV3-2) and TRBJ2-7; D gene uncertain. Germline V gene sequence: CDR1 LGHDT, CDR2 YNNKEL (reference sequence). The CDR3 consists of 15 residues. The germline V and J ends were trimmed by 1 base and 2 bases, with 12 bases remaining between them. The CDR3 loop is CASSQGGASPYEQYF. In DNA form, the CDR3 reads TGTGCCAGCAGCCAAGGCGGAGCCTCCCCCTACGAGCAGTACTTC.

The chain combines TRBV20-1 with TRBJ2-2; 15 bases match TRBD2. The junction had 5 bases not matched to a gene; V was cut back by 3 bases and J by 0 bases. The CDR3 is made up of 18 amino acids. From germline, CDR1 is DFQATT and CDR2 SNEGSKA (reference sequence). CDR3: CSASNGLAGGTNTGELFF. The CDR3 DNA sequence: TGCAGTGCTAGTAACGGACTAGCGGGAGGGACGAACACCGGGGAGCTGTTTTTT.

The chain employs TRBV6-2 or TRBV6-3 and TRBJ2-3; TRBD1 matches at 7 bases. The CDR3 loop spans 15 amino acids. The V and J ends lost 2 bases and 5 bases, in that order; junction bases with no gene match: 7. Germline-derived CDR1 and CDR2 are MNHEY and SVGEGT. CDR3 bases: TGTGCCAGCAGTTACGTCGACAGGGCCGGAGATACGCAGTATTTT. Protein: CASSYVDRAGDTQYF.

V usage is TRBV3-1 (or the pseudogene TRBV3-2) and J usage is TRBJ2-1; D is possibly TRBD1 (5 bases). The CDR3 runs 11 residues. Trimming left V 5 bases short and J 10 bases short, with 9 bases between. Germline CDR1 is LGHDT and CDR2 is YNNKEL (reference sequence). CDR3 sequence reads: CASSFRQEQFF. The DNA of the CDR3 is TGTGCCAGCAGCTTCCGACAGGAGCAGTTCTTC.

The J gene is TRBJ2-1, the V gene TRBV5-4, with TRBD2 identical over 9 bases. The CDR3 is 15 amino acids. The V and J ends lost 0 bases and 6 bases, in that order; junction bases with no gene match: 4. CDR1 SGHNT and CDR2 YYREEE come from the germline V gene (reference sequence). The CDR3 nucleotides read TGTGCCAGCAGCTTGGATAGCGGGAGCTTCAATGAGCAGTTCTTC. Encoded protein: CASSLDSGSFNEQFF.

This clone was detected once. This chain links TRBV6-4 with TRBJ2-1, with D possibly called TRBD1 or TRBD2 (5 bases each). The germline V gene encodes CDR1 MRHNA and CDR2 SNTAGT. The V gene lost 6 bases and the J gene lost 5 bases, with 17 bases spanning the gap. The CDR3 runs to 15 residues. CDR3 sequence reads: CASSRGPTAHNEQFF. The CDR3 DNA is TGTGCCAGCAGCCGGGGTCCGACAGCTCACAATGAGCAGTTCTTC.

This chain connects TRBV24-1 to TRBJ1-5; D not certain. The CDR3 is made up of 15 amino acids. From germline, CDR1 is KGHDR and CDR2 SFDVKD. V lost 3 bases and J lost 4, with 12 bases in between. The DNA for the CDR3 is TGTGCCACCAGTGATCCCTCGTCCCCTAATCAGCCCCAGCATTTT. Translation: CATSDPSSPNQPQHF.

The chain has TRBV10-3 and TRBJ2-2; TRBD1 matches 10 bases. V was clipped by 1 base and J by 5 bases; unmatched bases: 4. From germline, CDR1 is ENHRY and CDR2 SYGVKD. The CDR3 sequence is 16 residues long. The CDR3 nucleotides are TGTGCCATCAGTGAGTTCAGGACAGGGGGAACCGGGGAGCTGTTTTTT. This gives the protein CAISEFRTGGTGELFF.

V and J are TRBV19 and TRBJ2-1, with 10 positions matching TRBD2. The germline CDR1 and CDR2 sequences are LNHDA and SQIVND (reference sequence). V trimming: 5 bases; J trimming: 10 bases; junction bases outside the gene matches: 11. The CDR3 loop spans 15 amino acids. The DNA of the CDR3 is TGTGCCAGTAGTGTAGCGGGAGGCGTTCGGGGGGAGCAGTTCTTC. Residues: CASSVAGGVRGEQFF.

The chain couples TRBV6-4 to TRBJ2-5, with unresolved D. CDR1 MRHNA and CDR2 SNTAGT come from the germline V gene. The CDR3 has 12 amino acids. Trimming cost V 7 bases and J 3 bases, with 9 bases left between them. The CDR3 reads CASTPAKETQYF. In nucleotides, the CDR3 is TGTGCCAGCACGCCGGCTAAAGAGACCCAGTACTTC.

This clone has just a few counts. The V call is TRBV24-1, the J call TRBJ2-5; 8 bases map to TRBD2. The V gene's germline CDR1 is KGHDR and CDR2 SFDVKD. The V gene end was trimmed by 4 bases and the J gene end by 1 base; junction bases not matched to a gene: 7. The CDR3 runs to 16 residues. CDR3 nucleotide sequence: TGTGCCACCAGTGAGGGAAGCGGGAGCGTCCAAGAGACCCAGTACTTC. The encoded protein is CATSEGSGSVQETQYF.

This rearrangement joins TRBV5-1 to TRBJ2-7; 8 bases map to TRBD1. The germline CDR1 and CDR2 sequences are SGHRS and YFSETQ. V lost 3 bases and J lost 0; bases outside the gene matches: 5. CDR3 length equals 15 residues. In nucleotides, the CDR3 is TGCGCCAGCAGCTCGCGGACAGGGAGCTCCTACGAGCAGTACTTC. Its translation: CASSSRTGSSYEQYF.

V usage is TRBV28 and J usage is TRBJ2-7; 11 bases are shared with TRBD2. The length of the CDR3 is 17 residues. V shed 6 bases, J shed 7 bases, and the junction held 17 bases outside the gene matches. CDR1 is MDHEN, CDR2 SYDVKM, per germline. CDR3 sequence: CASSEADSGTSGGEQYF. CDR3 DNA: TGTGCCAGCAGCGAGGCGGACTCCGGGACTAGCGGTGGGGAGCAGTACTTC.

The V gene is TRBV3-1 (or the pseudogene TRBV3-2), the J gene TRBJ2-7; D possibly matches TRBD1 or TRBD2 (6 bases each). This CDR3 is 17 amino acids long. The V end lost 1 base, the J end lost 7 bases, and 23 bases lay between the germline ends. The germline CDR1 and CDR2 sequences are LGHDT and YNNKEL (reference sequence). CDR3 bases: TGTGCCAGCAGCCAAGGGTACAGGGAGGTAGTCTACACAGAGCAGTACTTC. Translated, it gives CASSQGYREVVYTEQYF.

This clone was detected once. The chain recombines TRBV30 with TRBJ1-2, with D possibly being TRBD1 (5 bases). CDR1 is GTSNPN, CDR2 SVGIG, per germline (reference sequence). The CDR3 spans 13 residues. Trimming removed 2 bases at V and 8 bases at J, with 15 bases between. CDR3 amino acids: CAWSSHGTGGYTF. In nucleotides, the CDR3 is TGTGCCTGGAGTTCACACGGGACGGGCGGCTACACCTTC.

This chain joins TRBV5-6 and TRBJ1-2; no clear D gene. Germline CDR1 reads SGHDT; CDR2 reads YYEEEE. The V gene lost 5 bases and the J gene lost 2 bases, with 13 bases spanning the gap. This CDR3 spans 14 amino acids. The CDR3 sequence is CASRLRAGNYGYTF. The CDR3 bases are TGTGCCAGCAGACTAAGGGCGGGAAACTATGGCTACACCTTC.

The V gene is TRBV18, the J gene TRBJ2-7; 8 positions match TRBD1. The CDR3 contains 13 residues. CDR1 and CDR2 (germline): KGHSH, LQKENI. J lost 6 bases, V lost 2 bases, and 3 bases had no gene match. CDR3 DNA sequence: TGTGCCAGCTCACCAAGGACAGGGCTCGAGCAGTACTTC. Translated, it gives CASSPRTGLEQYF.